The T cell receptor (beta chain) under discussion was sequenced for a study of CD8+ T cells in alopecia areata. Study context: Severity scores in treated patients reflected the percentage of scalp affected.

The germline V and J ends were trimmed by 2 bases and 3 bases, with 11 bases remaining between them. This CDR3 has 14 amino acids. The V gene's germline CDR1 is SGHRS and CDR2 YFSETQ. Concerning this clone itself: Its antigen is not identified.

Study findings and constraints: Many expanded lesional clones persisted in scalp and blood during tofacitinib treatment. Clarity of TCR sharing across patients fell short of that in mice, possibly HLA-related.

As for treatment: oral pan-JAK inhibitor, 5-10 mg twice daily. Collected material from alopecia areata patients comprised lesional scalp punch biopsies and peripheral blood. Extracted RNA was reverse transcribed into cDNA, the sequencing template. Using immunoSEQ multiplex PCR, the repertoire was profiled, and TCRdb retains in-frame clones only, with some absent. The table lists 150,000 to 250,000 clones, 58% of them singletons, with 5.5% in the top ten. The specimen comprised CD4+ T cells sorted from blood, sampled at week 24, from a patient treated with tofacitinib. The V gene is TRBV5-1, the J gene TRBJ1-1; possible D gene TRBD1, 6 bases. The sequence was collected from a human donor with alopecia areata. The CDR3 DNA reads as TGCGCCAGCAGCTTTGGGGGCGCGGACACTGAAGCTTTCTTT. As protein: CASSFGGADTEAFF. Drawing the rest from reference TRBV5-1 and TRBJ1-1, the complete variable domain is KAGVTQTPRYLIKTRGQQVTLSCSPISGHRSVSWYQQTPGQGLQFLFEYFSETQRNKGNFPGRFSGRQFSNSRSEMNVSTLELGDSALYLCASSFGGADTEAFFGQGTRLTVV.